This is a list of T cell receptor beta chains from one sample in a study of blood T cell repertoires in COVID-19. Clones were read by immunoSEQ multiplex PCR, and TCRdb kept only the in-frame ones, dropping some. The sample carries some 51,000 clones, approximately 90% recorded once. Material for sequencing was peripheral blood. These receptors originate from a man between 50 and 59 years old with acute or convalescent COVID-19. CDR3s include the opening cysteine and the closing phenylalanine or tryptophan. D genes are given only for firm matches. Rows may omit the clone size; those that give it use once, few, many or a size class.

size | J | D | V | CDR3 | DNA
NA | TRBJ2-3 | NA | TRBV19 | CASSVGGRPTDTQYF | TGTGCCAGTAGTGTAGGGGGGCGCCCCACAGATACGCAGTATTTT
NA | TRBJ2-7 | TRBD2 | TRBV19 | CASRPAGGGDEQYF | TGTGCCAGCCGCCCCGCGGGGGGAGGAGACGAGCAGTACTTC
few | TRBJ1-1 | NA | TRBV4-1 | CASSLFAGGLNTEAFF | TGCGCCAGCAGCCTTTTCGCGGGGGGGCTGAACACTGAAGCTTTCTTT
NA | TRBJ1-6 | NA | TRBV6-5 | CASSLESSYNSPLHF | TGTGCCAGCAGTTTGGAGAGCTCCTATAATTCACCCCTCCACTTT
NA | TRBJ1-1 | NA | TRBV6-6 | CASSYSEPNTEAFF | TGTGCCAGCAGTTACTCTGAGCCCAACACTGAAGCTTTCTTT
NA | TRBJ2-1 | TRBD1 | TRBV7-9 | CASSERGTGNNEQFF | TGTGCCAGCAGCGAGCGCGGGACAGGGAACAATGAGCAGTTCTTC
NA | TRBJ1-1 | TRBD1 | TRBV29-1 | CSGGDRQNTEAFF | TGCAGCGGGGGGGACAGGCAGAACACTGAAGCTTTCTTT
NA | TRBJ2-7 | TRBD1 | TRBV29-1 | CSVLTGASYEQYF | TGCAGCGTTCTGACAGGGGCCAGCTACGAGCAGTACTTC
NA | TRBJ2-3 | NA | TRBV19 | CASSHSPDTQYF | TGTGCCAGTAGCCACAGTCCAGATACGCAGTATTTT
NA | TRBJ2-3 | TRBD2 | TRBV5-1 | CASSHGLAGGPGDTQYF | TGCGCCAGCAGCCATGGACTAGCGGGGGGTCCGGGAGATACGCAGTATTTT
NA | TRBJ1-5 | NA | TRBV19 | CASRMRPEGNQPQHF | TGTGCCAGTAGAATGAGACCCGAGGGCAATCAGCCCCAGCATTTT
NA | TRBJ2-2 | TRBD2 | TRBV3-1/TRBV3-2 | CASSQARLAGDTGELFF | TGTGCCAGCAGCCAAGCCCGACTAGCGGGGGACACCGGGGAGCTGTTTTTT
once | TRBJ1-4 | NA | TRBV30 | CAWSGGGPGTNEKLFF | TGTGCCTGGAGTGGGGGGGGGCCTGGAACTAATGAAAAACTGTTTTTT
NA | TRBJ1-5 | TRBD1 | TRBV27 | CASSLPFTGGEDQPQHF | TGTGCCAGCAGTTTACCGTTCACAGGGGGCGAAGATCAGCCCCAGCATTTT
NA | TRBJ1-5 | NA | TRBV19 | CASRIQNSNQPQHF | TGTGCCAGCAGGATACAGAATAGCAATCAGCCCCAGCATTTT
NA | TRBJ1-2 | TRBD1 | TRBV6-5 | CASSPRQGAGYGYTF | TGTGCCAGCAGTCCCCGACAGGGGGCAGGTTATGGCTACACCTTC
NA | TRBJ1-1 | NA | TRBV5-6 | CASSPQGNTEAFF | TGTGCCAGCAGCCCCCAGGGGAACACTGAAGCTTTCTTT
NA | TRBJ2-2 | NA | TRBV19 | CASSMERVTGELFF | TGTGCCAGTAGTATGGAGCGGGTTACCGGGGAGCTGTTTTTT
NA | TRBJ2-1 | TRBD1 | TRBV5-1 | CASSLGQEYNEQFF | TGCGCCAGCAGCCTGGGACAGGAGTACAATGAGCAGTTCTTC
NA | TRBJ1-1 | NA | TRBV5-1 | CASSFKGGTEAFF | TGCGCCAGCAGCTTTAAAGGGGGCACTGAAGCTTTCTTT
NA | TRBJ2-7 | TRBD1 | TRBV27 | CASSPRQGTALQYF | TGTGCCAGCAGTCCTCGACAGGGTACAGCCCTGCAGTACTTC
NA | TRBJ2-1 | TRBD2 | TRBV29-1 | CSASLGGVSISEQFF | TGCAGCGCCTCACTTGGGGGGGTTTCGATCAGCGAGCAGTTCTTC
NA | TRBJ1-2 | NA | TRBV9 | CASSGGGFYGYTF | TGTGCCAGCAGCGGCGGGGGATTCTATGGCTACACCTTC
NA | TRBJ2-7 | TRBD1 | TRBV11-2 | CASSEDPGQGAFGYEQYF | TGTGCCAGCAGCGAGGACCCGGGACAGGGGGCCTTTGGCTACGAGCAGTACTTC
NA | TRBJ2-3 | NA | TRBV7-2 | CASSLEGPGTDTQYF | TGTGCCAGCAGCTTAGAGGGGCCCGGCACAGATACGCAGTATTTT
NA | TRBJ1-1 | NA | TRBV6-6 | CASSPSRRDTEAFF | TGTGCCAGCAGTCCCAGCCGGAGGGACACTGAAGCTTTCTTT
NA | TRBJ1-1 | NA | TRBV5-4 | CASSSIEIGVGGNTEAFF | TGTGCCAGCAGCTCCATCGAGATTGGGGTAGGGGGGAACACTGAAGCTTTCTTT
NA | TRBJ2-7 | NA | TRBV1 | CTSSPRGESYEQYF | TGCACCAGCAGCCCCAGGGGAGAGTCCTACGAGCAGTACTTC
NA | TRBJ1-1 | TRBD1 | TRBV28 | CASRDQGDEAFF | TGTGCCAGCAGGGACCAGGGGGATGAAGCTTTCTTT
NA | TRBJ1-5 | TRBD1 | TRBV19 | CASSILSAGGRPQHF | TGTGCCAGTAGTATATTATCGGCAGGGGGCCGGCCCCAGCATTTT
once | TRBJ2-2 | NA | TRBV19 | CASSIRRGSNTGELFF | TGTGCCAGTAGTATAAGGAGGGGTTCGAACACCGGGGAGCTGTTTTTT